A single sample is the source of the 22 T cell receptor beta chains below, sequenced in a study of T cells in narcolepsy. The method was immunoSEQ multiplex PCR; TCRdb's version includes in-frame clones alone and lacks a portion of them. Counted here are roughly 27,000 clones, around nine tenths occurring once; the ten biggest clones make up 0.9% to 1.2%. Input material: CD45RA- memory CD4+ T cells from PBMCs. These receptors originate from a human donor with narcolepsy.

The chain uses TRBV5-1 and TRBJ2-3; tentatively, D is TRBD1 or TRBD2 (6 bases each). The CDR3 length is 16 residues. Trimming removed 1 base from V and 0 bases from J, with 12 bases in between. Germline CDR1 SGHRS, CDR2 YFSETQ. Here the CDR3 DNA reads TGCGCCAGCAGCTTGTGGGGGGCAACTAGCACAGATACGCAGTATTTT. It encodes CASSLWGATSTDTQYF.

This clone was detected a few times. The rearrangement uses TRBV5-4 and TRBJ1-2, with 11 bases matching TRBD1. Germline V gene lookup returns CDR1 SGHNT and CDR2 YYREEE (reference sequence). The V segment lost 5 bases and the J segment 4 bases; nucleotides outside the gene matches: 7. The CDR3 consists of 15 residues. DNA of the CDR3: TGTGCCAGCAGACCGGACAGGGGGCTGACCTATGGCTACACCTTC. Protein sequence: CASRPDRGLTYGYTF.

This sequence joins TRBV5-1 and TRBJ2-7, with D possibly matching TRBD2 (5 bases). The CDR3 is made up of 14 amino acids. Germline assignment: CDR1 SGHRS and CDR2 YFSETQ. Between the trimmed V and J ends, which lost 7 bases and 3 bases, there was a span of 17 bases. CDR3 coding DNA: TGCGCCAGCCGCCCCCTGGAGGCTAACTACGAGCAGTACGTC. Protein product: CASRPLEANYEQYV.

The chain employs TRBV5-6 and TRBJ1-2; D gene unclear. The CDR3 is 12 amino acids. Per germline, CDR1 SGHDT and CDR2 YYEEEE. The ends were cut back, 5 bases at V and 4 bases at J, with 9 bases in the middle. This CDR3 reads CASRAESYGYTF. The CDR3 coding sequence is TGTGCCAGCAGGGCAGAGAGCTATGGCTACACCTTC.

V is TRBV4-2 and J is TRBJ2-3; 8 positions match TRBD2. The CDR3 loop spans 16 amino acids. The V and J ends lost 1 base and 3 bases, in that order; junction bases with no gene match: 6. The V gene's germline CDR1 is LGHNA and CDR2 YNFKEQ. The CDR3 sequence: CASSQVPGGGTDTQYF. The CDR3 coding sequence is TGTGCCAGCAGCCAAGTCCCGGGGGGGGGTACAGATACGCAGTATTTT.

The chain combines TRBV5-1 with TRBJ2-5, with unresolved D. Looked up from germline, CDR1 is SGHRS and CDR2 is YFSETQ. This CDR3 is 14 amino acids long. The V gene lost 0 bases and the J gene lost 7 bases, with 13 bases spanning the gap. In nucleotides, the CDR3 is TGCGCCAGCAGCTTGGACCCAGGCGGATGGACCCAGTACTTC. As protein: CASSLDPGGWTQYF.

The chain couples TRBV7-9 to TRBJ2-7, with D perhaps given as TRBD1 or TRBD2 (6 bases each). The CDR3 has 14 amino acids. Deletions cut 4 bases from V and 6 bases from J, with 16 bases between. CDR1 SEHNR and CDR2 FQNEAQ come from the germline V gene (reference sequence). DNA of the CDR3: TGTGCCAGCAGCTCCTCAGGGGCGGAGGGCGAGCAGTACGTC. Translated, it gives CASSSSGAEGEQYV.

As DNA, the CDR3 is TGTGCCGGACTACGCAACACTGAAGCTTTCTTT. Its translation: CAGLRNTEAFF. V and J are TRBV2 and TRBJ1-1, with D unclear. The V end lost 11 bases, the J end lost 2 bases, and 9 bases lay between the germline ends. CDR1 and CDR2 from the germline V gene are SNHLY and FYNNEI. The CDR3 is 11 residues long.

The chain links TRBV28 to TRBJ1-5; D remains ambiguous. The CDR3 spans 12 residues. The germline V and J ends were trimmed by 7 bases and 0 bases, with 4 bases remaining between them. Germline V CDR1 and CDR2: MDHEN, SYDVKM. The CDR3 DNA is TGTGCCAGCAAAGATAGCAATCAGCCCCAGCATTTT. Amino acids: CASKDSNQPQHF.

The gene calls are TRBV28 and TRBJ2-7; TRBD1 matches 9 bases. Germline CDR1 reads MDHEN; CDR2 reads SYDVKM. CDR3 length equals 14 residues. Losses at the gene ends were 0 bases for V and 7 bases for J; bases not matched to a gene: 4. The CDR3: CASSLWGTGREQYV. The DNA for the CDR3 is TGTGCCAGCAGTTTATGGGGGACAGGGCGAGAGCAGTACGTC.

V gene TRBV5-1 combines with J gene TRBJ1-2, with 7 bases matching TRBD1. Trimming removed 4 bases from V and 4 bases from J; junction bases left unmatched: 7. The CDR3 is 14 amino acids. Germline values: CDR1 SGHRS, CDR2 YFSETQ. CDR3 DNA: TGCGCCAGCAGCCCAGGGGGGGTAGGCTATGGCTACACCTTC. Encoded protein: CASSPGGVGYGYTF. The full variable domain, in which reference TRBV5-1 and TRBJ1-2 provide the parts outside the CDR3, is KAGVTQTPRYLIKTRGQQVTLSCSPISGHRSVSWYQQTPGQGLQFLFEYFSETQRNKGNFPGRFSGRQFSNSRSEMNVSTLELGDSALYLCASSPGGVGYGYTFGSGTRLTVV.

The chain has TRBV5-1 and TRBJ2-3, with D possibly matching TRBD2 (6 bases). Looked up from germline, CDR1 is SGHRS and CDR2 is YFSETQ. This CDR3 is 15 amino acids long. V lost 1 base, J lost 1 base, and 10 bases lay in between. The DNA for the CDR3 is TGCGCCAGCAGCTTGTTCGGGGGACGCACAGATACGCAGTATTTT. Translation gives CASSLFGGRTDTQYF.

This chain uses TRBV28 with TRBJ1-6; 11 nucleotides agree with TRBD1. Germline V gene data show CDR1 as MDHEN and CDR2 as SYDVKM. The CDR3 length is 15 residues. V shed 5 bases and J 6 bases; nucleotides not matched to a gene: 3. The CDR3 DNA follows: TGTGCCAGCAGTCGGGGGACAGGGGGTAATTCACCCCTCCACTTT. Encoded protein: CASSRGTGGNSPLHF.

This chain connects TRBV27 to TRBJ1-5, with TRBD1 as a possible D gene (6 bases). In germline, CDR1 is MNHEY, CDR2 SMNVEV (reference sequence). The CDR3 sequence is 16 residues long. Deletions cut 5 bases from V and 7 bases from J, with 21 bases between. For the CDR3, the DNA is TGTGCCAGCAGTCCTTCACGTGGCAGGGGAGGCCAGCCCCAGCATTTT. Its translation: CASSPSRGRGGQPQHF.

This sequence joins TRBV9 and TRBJ1-5, with 7 bases identical to TRBD1. The V segment lost 0 bases and the J segment 6 bases; nucleotides outside the gene matches: 0. The CDR3 totals 13 residues. The germline V gene has CDR1 SGDLS and CDR2 YYNGEE. The CDR3: CASSVAGGQPQHF. For the CDR3, the DNA is TGTGCCAGCAGCGTAGCAGGGGGTCAGCCCCAGCATTTT. The full variable domain, with the rest looked up from reference TRBV9 and TRBJ1-5, is DSGVTQTPKHLITATGQRVTLRCSPRSGDLSVYWYQQSLDQGLQFLIQYYNGEERAKGNILERFSAQQFPDLHSELNLSSLELGDSALYFCASSVAGGQPQHFGDGTRLSIL.

The V call is TRBV11-2, the J call TRBJ2-5; 8 positions match TRBD2. V lost 5 bases to trimming and J lost 4 bases; unmatched junction nucleotides: 18. The CDR3 has 18 amino acids. Germline values: CDR1 SGHAT, CDR2 FQNNGV. In nucleotides, the CDR3 is TGTGCCAGCAGCCCAAATTTTCCAGTAGCGGGGAGTTCAGAGACCCAGTACTTC. Translated, it gives CASSPNFPVAGSSETQYF.

The V gene is TRBV27, the J gene TRBJ1-2; D call uncertain. V was shortened by 3 bases and J by 3 bases, with 8 bases between the two germline ends. Looked up from germline, CDR1 is MNHEY and CDR2 is SMNVEV (reference sequence). This CDR3 is built from 13 residues. This chain's CDR3 is CASSLEGHYGYTF. Written as DNA, the CDR3 is TGTGCCAGCAGTTTGGAGGGCCACTATGGCTACACCTTC.

The chain links TRBV18 to TRBJ1-2, with 9 bases aligning to TRBD1. The CDR3 runs to 15 residues. The ends lost 8 bases at V and 6 bases at J; junction bases unmatched: 13. Germline V gene lookup returns CDR1 KGHSH and CDR2 LQKENI. CDR3 in amino acids: CASSPDRGFNDGYTF. CDR3 in DNA: TGTGCCAGCAGCCCGGACAGGGGCTTCAACGATGGCTACACCTTC. The full variable domain, rest sourced from reference TRBV18 and TRBJ1-2, is NAGVMQNPRHLVRRRGQEARLRCSPMKGHSHVYWYRQLPEEGLKFMVYLQKENIIDESGMPKERFSAEFPKEGPSILRIQQVVRGDSAAYFCASSPDRGFNDGYTFGSGTRLTVV.

V gene TRBV7-6 combines with J gene TRBJ2-7; D assignment may be TRBD1 or TRBD2 (5 bases each). This CDR3 has 14 amino acids. Trimming shortened V by 0 bases and J by 2 bases, and 8 bases separated the two germline ends. CDR1 is SGHVS and CDR2 is FNYEAQ in the germline V gene. This chain's CDR3 is CASSLAGRAYEQYF. The CDR3 bases are TGTGCCAGCAGCTTAGCGGGACGGGCCTACGAGCAGTACTTC.

The table lists this clone with a count of one. The chain employs TRBV2 and TRBJ2-5; D possibly corresponds to TRBD2 (6 bases). The germline V gene has CDR1 SNHLY and CDR2 FYNNEI. Trimming left V 3 bases short and J 10 bases short, with 6 bases between. CDR3 size: 10 residues. CDR3 in amino acids: CASSDGGQYF. In nucleotides, the CDR3 is TGTGCCAGCAGTGACGGGGGCCAGTACTTC.

This CDR3 reads CASSPEGTSKGIQYF. The DNA of the CDR3 is TGCGCCAGCAGCCCGGAAGGGACTAGCAAGGGCATTCAGTACTTC. This rearrangement joins TRBV5-1 to TRBJ2-4; TRBD2 aligns across 9 bases. This CDR3 region has 15 residues. V lost 4 bases to trimming and J lost 9 bases; unmatched junction nucleotides: 11. The germline V gene encodes CDR1 SGHRS and CDR2 YFSETQ. The full variable domain, rest sourced from reference TRBV5-1 and TRBJ2-4, is KAGVTQTPRYLIKTRGQQVTLSCSPISGHRSVSWYQQTPGQGLQFLFEYFSETQRNKGNFPGRFSGRQFSNSRSEMNVSTLELGDSALYLCASSPEGTSKGIQYFGAGTRLSVL.

V is TRBV7-9 and J is TRBJ1-4; D ambiguous. Germline V gives CDR1 SEHNR, CDR2 FQNEAQ (reference sequence). The germline V and J ends were trimmed by 5 bases and 7 bases, with 14 bases remaining between them. The CDR3 totals 14 residues. As DNA, the CDR3 is TGTGCCAGCAGCCCGCCGGGAGCGGGTGAAAAACTGTTTTTT. This codes for CASSPPGAGEKLFF.